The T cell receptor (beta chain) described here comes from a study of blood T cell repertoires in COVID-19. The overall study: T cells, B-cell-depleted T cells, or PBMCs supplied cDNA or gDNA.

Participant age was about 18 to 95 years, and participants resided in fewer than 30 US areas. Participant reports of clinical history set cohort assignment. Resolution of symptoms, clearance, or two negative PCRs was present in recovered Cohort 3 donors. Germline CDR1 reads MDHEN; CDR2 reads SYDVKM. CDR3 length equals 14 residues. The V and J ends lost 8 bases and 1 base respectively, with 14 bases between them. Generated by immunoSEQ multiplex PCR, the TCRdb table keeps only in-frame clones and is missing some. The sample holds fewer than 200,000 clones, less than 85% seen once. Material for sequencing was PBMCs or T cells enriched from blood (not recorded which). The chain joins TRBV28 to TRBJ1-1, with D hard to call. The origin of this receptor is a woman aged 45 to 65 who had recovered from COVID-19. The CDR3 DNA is TGTGCCAGCCGGGTAGGCGCCGGGAACACTGAAGCTTTCTTT. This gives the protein CASRVGAGNTEAFF.